Listed here are 23 T cell receptor beta chains from one sample, sequenced in a study of T cell responses to AZD1222 COVID-19 vaccine. Produced via immunoSEQ multiplex PCR; TCRdb's table is partial and in-frame only. The sample lists 80,000 or so clones; over 60% were seen once. Sequenced material: peripheral blood, taken 28 days after the second dose of the MenACWY control vaccine. The receptors were sampled from an adult who received the MenACWY meningococcal vaccine as a control.

The chain joins TRBV9 to TRBJ1-4, with 8 bases lining up with TRBD1. CDR1 and CDR2 (germline): SGDLS, YYNGEE. V lost 4 bases and J lost 6; bases outside the gene matches: 5. The CDR3 spans 14 residues. The CDR3 spells CASSPRGRDEKLFF. In nucleotides, the CDR3 is TGTGCCAGCAGCCCCAGGGGGCGGGATGAAAAACTGTTTTTT.

In this sample, this clone turned up once. The rearrangement uses TRBV28 and TRBJ2-1; TRBD1 or TRBD2 may be the D gene (5 bases each). This CDR3 has 19 amino acids. Germline assignment: CDR1 MDHEN and CDR2 SYDVKM. V shed 2 bases and J shed 3 bases, with 23 bases lying between them. CDR3 DNA: TGTGCCAGCAGTTTAGGGCCCCTCTCGGGGCTCCCCGGCTACAATGAGCAGTTCTTC. It specifies CASSLGPLSGLPGYNEQFF.

V and J are TRBV7-3 and TRBJ1-6, with TRBD1 as a possible D gene (6 bases). This CDR3 comprises 14 residues. Per the germline V gene, CDR1 is SGHTA and CDR2 is FQGTGA. V lost 5 bases, J lost 3 bases, and 8 bases lay in between. CDR3: CASSRTDYNSPLHF. DNA of the CDR3: TGTGCCAGCAGCCGGACAGACTATAATTCACCCCTCCACTTT. Full variable domain (rest looked up from reference TRBV7-3 and TRBJ1-6): GAGVSQTPSNKVTEKGKYVELRCDPISGHTALYWYRQSLGQGPEFLIYFQGTGAADDSGLPNDRFFAVRPEGSVSTLKIQRTERGDSAVYLCASSRTDYNSPLHFGNGTRLTVT.

As DNA, the CDR3 is TGTGCCAGCAGTCAGACCGACAGAGATGGCTACACCTTC. It specifies CASSQTDRDGYTF. The chain has TRBV6-6 and TRBJ1-2, with a weak D call TRBD1 (5 bases). This CDR3 comprises 13 residues. The V gene's germline CDR1 is MNHNY and CDR2 SVGAGI (reference sequence). The ends were cut back, 5 bases at V and 6 bases at J, with 13 bases in the middle.

V gene TRBV7-3 combines with J gene TRBJ1-1; D is ambiguous. The CDR3 contains 13 residues. The V gene lost 5 bases and the J gene lost 2 bases, with 9 bases spanning the gap. Germline V gene lookup returns CDR1 SGHTA and CDR2 FQGTGA. The CDR3 loop reads CASSLSRNTEAFF. The DNA for the CDR3 is TGTGCCAGCAGCCTTAGTCGAAACACTGAAGCTTTCTTT.

CDR3: CSVGGDQPQHF. CDR3 DNA sequence: TGCAGCGTGGGGGGGGACCAGCCCCAGCATTTT. V usage is TRBV29-1 and J usage is TRBJ1-5; D is possibly TRBD1 (5 bases). Trimming pared 6 bases from V and 7 bases from J, leaving 10 bases between. The CDR3 sequence is 11 residues long. Germline CDR1 SQVTM, CDR2 ANQGSEA. The variable domain in full, completed from reference TRBV29-1 and TRBJ1-5, reads SAVISQKPSRDICQRGTSLTIQCQVDSQVTMMFWYRQQPGQSLTLIATANQGSEATYESGFVIDKFPISRPNLTFSTLTVSNMSPEDSSIYLCSVGGDQPQHFGDGTRLSIL.

The chain links TRBV7-2 to TRBJ2-1; D is unclear. The CDR3 covers 13 residues. CDR1 is SGHTA and CDR2 is FQGNSA in the germline V gene. Deletions cut 6 bases from V and 4 bases from J, with 10 bases between. The CDR3 loop is CASRSPPYNEQFF. The CDR3 DNA reads TGTGCCAGCAGGTCTCCTCCATACAATGAGCAGTTCTTC.

The J gene is TRBJ2-1, the V gene TRBV15; 9 bases are shared with TRBD2. This CDR3 is 23 amino acids long. Germline CDR1 and CDR2: LNHNV and YYDKDF (reference sequence). With V trimmed by 0 bases and J by 0 bases, 21 bases remained unmatched. The CDR3 DNA reads as TGTGCCACCAGCAGAGATAATATTCCAATAGCGGGGGTTGACCCAAGCTCCTACAATGAGCAGTTCTTC. Its translation is CATSRDNIPIAGVDPSSYNEQFF.

This chain connects TRBV15 to TRBJ1-5, with 8 bases that match TRBD1. Per the germline V gene, CDR1 is LNHNV and CDR2 is YYDKDF (reference sequence). With V trimmed by 3 bases and J by 3 bases, 7 bases remained unmatched. This CDR3 contains 16 residues. CDR3 DNA sequence: TGTGCCACCAGCAGCCATTCGGACAGGGACAATCAGCCCCAGCATTTT. Its translation: CATSSHSDRDNQPQHF.

The V call is TRBV5-8, the J call TRBJ2-5; D gene unclear. The germline V and J ends were trimmed by 4 bases and 7 bases, with 11 bases remaining between them. The CDR3 has 12 amino acids. Germline CDR1 is SGHTS and CDR2 is YDEGEE. CDR3 protein: CASSRLGVTQYF. The CDR3 DNA reads TGTGCCAGCAGCCGGCTAGGAGTGACCCAGTACTTC.

The rearrangement joins TRBV19 to TRBJ2-1, with 11 positions matching TRBD1. Trimming at V came to 5 bases and at J to 8 bases, leaving 5 bases not matched to a gene. The CDR3 is made up of 14 amino acids. The germline V gene has CDR1 LNHDA and CDR2 SQIVND (reference sequence). The CDR3 region has the DNA TGTGCCAGTAGTCCGGGACAGGGGGGTTATGAGCAGTTCTTC. It is translated as CASSPGQGGYEQFF.

V gene TRBV7-6 combines with J gene TRBJ2-5; perhaps TRBD2 as D (6 bases). Germline-derived CDR1 and CDR2 are SGHVS and FNYEAQ. CDR3 length: 15 residues. V gave up 1 base and J gave up 4 bases, with 13 bases separating them. CDR3 amino acids: CASSLGLLARETQYF. In DNA, the CDR3 is TGTGCCAGCAGCTTAGGGCTACTAGCTCGAGAGACCCAGTACTTC.

The rearrangement uses TRBV29-1 and TRBJ1-1; D perhaps matches TRBD1 (5 bases). V lost 5 bases and J 0 bases, leaving 16 bases between the germline ends. This CDR3 contains 15 residues. Germline values: CDR1 SQVTM, CDR2 ANQGSEA. The CDR3 protein is CSVSLKGRMNTEAFF. As DNA, the CDR3 is TGCAGCGTTTCCTTAAAGGGACGGATGAACACTGAAGCTTTCTTT.

The rearrangement uses TRBV28 and TRBJ1-6; possible D gene TRBD1, 5 bases. Germline CDR1 MDHEN, CDR2 SYDVKM. This CDR3 spans 15 amino acids. V gave up 5 bases and J gave up 10 bases, with 18 bases separating them. CDR3 residues: CASSGDLRGGSPLHF. In DNA, the CDR3 is TGTGCCAGCAGTGGGGACCTTCGCGGGGGATCACCCCTCCACTTT.

A single count supports this clone. The gene calls are TRBV4-1 and TRBJ1-2, with D perhaps matching TRBD1 (6 bases). The germline V gene encodes CDR1 MGHRA and CDR2 YSYEKL. Trimming pared 2 bases from V and 4 bases from J, leaving 14 bases between. The CDR3 sequence is 15 residues long. CDR3 bases: TGCGCCAGCAGCCAATTTCTCGGGACAAGCTATGGCTACACCTTC. Amino acids: CASSQFLGTSYGYTF.

The chain employs TRBV4-2 and TRBJ2-7; 7 nucleotides line up with TRBD2. The CDR3 consists of 15 residues. Germline V CDR1 and CDR2: LGHNA, YNFKEQ. Trimming cost V 0 bases and J 0 bases; bases outside gene matches: 2. CDR3 in amino acids: CASSQEGTTSYEQYF. CDR3 bases: TGTGCCAGCAGCCAAGAGGGGACTACCTCCTACGAGCAGTACTTC.

The count of this clone is one. The chain carries TRBV7-8 and TRBJ2-3, with TRBD2 identical over 12 bases. This CDR3 has 16 amino acids. The germline V gene encodes CDR1 SGHVS and CDR2 FQNEAQ. The junction had 12 bases not matched to a gene; V was cut back by 1 base and J by 13 bases. The CDR3 DNA sequence: TGTGCCAGCAGCTTAGGGTGGAGGACTAGCGGGGCACATGAGTATTTT. This translates into CASSLGWRTSGAHEYF. Drawing the rest from reference TRBV7-8 and TRBJ2-3, the complete variable domain is GAGVSQSPRYKVAKRGQDVALRCDPISGHVSLFWYQQALGQGPEFLTYFQNEAQLDKSGLPSDRFFAERPEGSVSTLKIQRTQQEDSAVYLCASSLGWRTSGAHEYFGPGTRLTVL.

The rearrangement joins TRBV30 to TRBJ1-2, with D perhaps matching TRBD1 (5 bases). The CDR3 length is 12 residues. Trimming left V 5 bases short and J 6 bases short, with 13 bases between. The V gene's germline CDR1 is GTSNPN and CDR2 SVGIG (reference sequence). The CDR3 nucleotides read TGTGCCTGGGGCCGGGACGAAAATGGCTACACCTTC. Residues: CAWGRDENGYTF.

V is TRBV13 and J is TRBJ2-1; tentative D call: TRBD2 (6 bases). Germline assignment: CDR1 PRHDT and CDR2 FYEKMQ (reference sequence). Trimming stripped 3 bases from V and 1 base from J, with 10 bases between. The CDR3 runs to 15 residues. CDR3 region: CASSLRRGSYNEQFF. As DNA, the CDR3 is TGTGCCAGCAGCTTGCGGCGGGGTTCCTACAATGAGCAGTTCTTC.

The chain has TRBV9 and TRBJ2-2; D is ambiguous. The CDR3 contains 15 residues. V was clipped by 0 bases and J by 0 bases, with 6 bases between them. Looked up from germline, CDR1 is SGDLS and CDR2 is YYNGEE. The CDR3 protein is CASSVGAANTGELFF. CDR3 nucleotides: TGTGCCAGCAGCGTAGGGGCCGCGAACACCGGGGAGCTGTTTTTT.

This chain uses TRBV6-2 or TRBV6-3 with TRBJ1-6; D gene unclear. From germline, CDR1 is MNHEY and CDR2 SVGEGT. Trimming pared 6 bases from V and 10 bases from J, leaving 13 bases between. The CDR3 loop spans 13 amino acids. CDR3 region: CASSRARSSPLHF. The CDR3 DNA follows: TGTGCCAGCAGCCGCGCGCGGAGCTCACCCCTCCACTTT.

The genes are TRBV3-1 (or the pseudogene TRBV3-2) and TRBJ1-5; tentative D call: TRBD1 (6 bases). Germline CDR1 is LGHDT and CDR2 is YNNKEL (reference sequence). V lost 2 bases and J lost 6, with 14 bases in between. This CDR3 has 15 residues. In DNA, the CDR3 is TGTGCCAGCAGCCAATCAGGGGTGATGGGTCAGCCCCAGCATTTT. The encoded protein is CASSQSGVMGQPQHF.

The chain combines TRBV7-2 with TRBJ2-2; D may be TRBD1 (6 bases). V lost 4 bases and J lost 6, with 12 bases in between. The CDR3 is made up of 14 amino acids. In germline, CDR1 is SGHTA, CDR2 FQGNSA. CDR3 in DNA: TGTGCCAGCAGCTCACAGGGTCTCGCCGGGGAGCTGTTTTTT. As protein: CASSSQGLAGELFF.